This passage covers 5 T cell receptor beta chains from one sample sequenced in a study of human T cells and chemical hapten exposure (dated by TCRdb to the early 2020s). According to the study, the label for this sample's time point signals: patch test 1, 2 weeks after DPC sensitization. The sample's treatment or condition label, in plain terms: therapeutic diphenylcyclopropenone sensitization with weekly scalp DPC. Library preparation used RACE. The reads were generated on a NextSeq 500. TCRdb's own reprocessing of the public reads used fastp at Q25 and MiXCR and kept productive beta chains. CDR3 protein duplicates are merged, each entry listing the most common genes and DNA. The sample table holds roughly 120,000 distinct CDR3 sequences, of which about an eighth were seen once. The biggest ten clones account for about 1.4% of the sample. Source: whole blood, taken in connection with sensitization to the hapten diphenylcyclopropenone (DPC). The receptors were sampled from a woman in her 50s with alopecia areata. Some clones in this sample may be carry-over from other donors' samples.

This clonotype showed up many times. This chain connects TRBV20-1 to TRBJ2-1; D may be TRBD2 (7 bases). The V gene's germline CDR1 is DFQATT and CDR2 SNEGSKA (reference sequence). The CDR3 sequence is 15 residues long. Deletions cut 6 bases from V and 3 bases from J, with 18 bases between. For the CDR3, the DNA is TGCAGTGCCCAGAGGGCGGGGGCAATCTACAATGAGCAGTTCTTC. Its translation: CSAQRAGAIYNEQFF.

This clonotype came up a few times. This chain connects TRBV11-2 to TRBJ2-5, with a tentative D call TRBD2 (5 bases). The CDR3 covers 14 residues. Trimming stripped 4 bases from V and 1 base from J, with 10 bases between. Germline CDR1 SGHAT, CDR2 FQNNGV. The CDR3 DNA is TGTGCCAGCAGCTCCACTAGGATCCAAGAGACCCAGTACTTC. This gives the protein CASSSTRIQETQYF.

This clonotype was seen a few times. The chain employs TRBV28 and TRBJ2-1; no firm D call. This CDR3 comprises 10 residues. The germline gives CDR1 MDHEN, CDR2 SYDVKM. V was shortened by 4 bases and J by 8 bases, with 3 bases between the two germline ends. For the CDR3, the DNA is TGTGCCAGCAGTTCATATGAGCAGTTCTTC. It specifies CASSSYEQFF.

The J gene is TRBJ2-1, the V gene TRBV12-3 or TRBV12-4, with TRBD2 matching over 8 bases. V shed 8 bases, J shed 9 bases, and the junction held 15 bases outside the gene matches. The length of the CDR3 is 15 residues. The CDR3 loop reads CASLPGGVNTGEQFF. CDR3 bases: TGTGCCAGCCTTCCCGGGGGGGTAAACACAGGTGAGCAGTTCTTC.

The rearrangement joins TRBV3-1 to TRBJ1-1; no clear D gene. The CDR3 is made up of 12 amino acids. Trimming shortened V by 6 bases and J by 7 bases, and 12 bases separated the two germline ends. The germline gives CDR1 LGHDT, CDR2 YNNKEL (reference sequence). CDR3 in amino acids: CASSQTRGEAFF. The DNA of the CDR3 is TGTGCCAGCAGTCAAACCCGGGGTGAAGCTTTCTTT.